Listed here are 28 T cell receptor beta chains from one sample, sequenced in a study of glioma-infiltrating T cells after dendritic cell vaccination. Generated by immunoSEQ multiplex PCR, the TCRdb table keeps only in-frame clones and is missing some. The repertoire holds 35,000 to 40,000 clones, with roughly 79% as singletons. This specimen consisted of blood, obtained before dendritic cell vaccination. The origin of the receptors is a human donor with glioblastoma.

The chain combines TRBV5-4 with TRBJ2-5, with 7 positions matching TRBD1. The CDR3 length is 14 residues. In germline, CDR1 is SGHNT, CDR2 YYREEE (reference sequence). With 3 bases clipped from V and 1 base from J, the junction kept 3 bases outside the gene matches. DNA of the CDR3: TGTGCCAGCAGCTCGGGACAGATCCAAGAGACCCAGTACTTC. The encoded protein is CASSSGQIQETQYF.

This clone was seen more than once but under ten times. V usage is TRBV6-1 and J usage is TRBJ1-5; TRBD1 matches at 9 bases. CDR1 is MNHNS and CDR2 is SASEGT in the germline V gene. The CDR3 length is 18 residues. J was trimmed by 1 base and V by 4 bases; bases with no gene match: 11. CDR3 in amino acids: CASSALDRGVYSNQPQHF. The CDR3 DNA follows: TGTGCCAGCAGTGCCCTGGACAGGGGAGTTTACAGCAATCAGCCCCAGCATTTT.

The chain uses TRBV4-1 and TRBJ2-5; D possibly corresponds to TRBD1 (5 bases). CDR3 length: 14 residues. Trimming shortened V by 0 bases and J by 6 bases, and 11 bases separated the two germline ends. In germline, CDR1 is MGHRA, CDR2 YSYEKL. The CDR3 nucleotides are TGCGCCAGCAGCCAAGATCTGGGGCAGCAGACCCAGTACTTC. Its protein is CASSQDLGQQTQYF.

This clone was found a few times. The rearrangement joins TRBV5-5 to TRBJ2-3, with 7 nucleotides matching TRBD2. Germline values: CDR1 SGHKS, CDR2 YYEKEE (reference sequence). The CDR3 loop spans 14 amino acids. The ends lost 5 bases at V and 0 bases at J; junction bases unmatched: 3. CDR3 DNA sequence: TGTGCCAGCAGGCGACTAGCTAGCACAGATACGCAGTATTTT. This translates into CASRRLASTDTQYF. Filled out from reference TRBV5-5 and TRBJ2-3, the complete variable domain reads DAGVTQSPTHLIKTRGQQVTLRCSPISGHKSVSWYQQVLGQGPQFIFQYYEKEERGRGNFPDRFSARQFPNYSSELNVNALLLGDSALYLCASRRLASTDTQYFGPGTRLTVL.

The genes are TRBV27 and TRBJ2-2; D is undetermined. Trimming left V 3 bases short and J 6 bases short, with 8 bases between. The CDR3 consists of 13 residues. The germline gives CDR1 MNHEY, CDR2 SMNVEV (reference sequence). CDR3 sequence: CASSFSRAGELFF. CDR3 nucleotides: TGTGCCAGCAGTTTCTCACGGGCCGGGGAGCTGTTTTTT.

This sequence joins TRBV5-5 and TRBJ1-4, with D perhaps matching TRBD1 (5 bases). V lost 4 bases and J lost 7, with 17 bases in between. The CDR3 has 15 residues. Germline V gene data show CDR1 as SGHKS and CDR2 as YYEKEE (reference sequence). The CDR3 DNA reads TGTGCCAGCAGCCCGGGGGGAGGTGGGGCTGAAAAACTGTTTTTT. Amino acids: CASSPGGGGAEKLFF.

The J gene is TRBJ2-7, the V gene TRBV7-8, with a tentative D call TRBD2 (6 bases). Looked up from germline, CDR1 is SGHVS and CDR2 is FQNEAQ. The CDR3 totals 16 residues. The V and J ends lost 4 bases and 0 bases respectively, with 16 bases between them. The CDR3 sequence is CASSSLGGPSSYEQYF. The CDR3 DNA is TGTGCCAGCAGCTCATTGGGAGGCCCTAGCTCCTACGAGCAGTACTTC.

The chain combines TRBV6-6 with TRBJ1-5; D possibly corresponds to TRBD1 (5 bases). Trimming removed 4 bases at V and 3 bases at J, with 16 bases between. Germline V gives CDR1 MNHNY, CDR2 SVGAGI (reference sequence). There are 16 residues in the CDR3. The DNA of the CDR3 is TGTGCCAGCAGTTTGGACATGCCGAACTCCAATCAGCCCCAGCATTTT. Amino acid sequence: CASSLDMPNSNQPQHF.

The V and J genes are TRBV6-5 and TRBJ2-1; no definite D call. This CDR3 is built from 16 residues. Germline CDR1 and CDR2: MNHEY and SVGAGI. V lost 4 bases and J 0 bases, leaving 13 bases between the germline ends. For the CDR3, the DNA is TGTGCCAGCAGTTTAAGCGAGTTGAGCTCCTACAATGAGCAGTTCTTC. Its translation is CASSLSELSSYNEQFF.

CDR3 DNA sequence: TGTGCCAGCAGTGAATCCCGGAGAGCACCCCACTCCTACGAGCAGTACTTC. Encoded protein: CASSESRRAPHSYEQYF. This sequence joins TRBV25-1 and TRBJ2-5; D gene uncertain. Near its end, the DNA agrees better with TRBJ2-7, so the J call may be wrong. The CDR3 spans 17 residues. In germline, CDR1 is MGHDK, CDR2 SYGVNS.

V and J are TRBV9 and TRBJ2-5; the match to TRBD2 covers 10 bases. Germline V gene sequence: CDR1 SGDLS, CDR2 YYNGEE. V lost 3 bases and J lost 3; bases outside the gene matches: 5. The CDR3 has 15 amino acids. The CDR3 here is CASSGSGGPEETQYF. The CDR3 nucleotides are TGTGCCAGCAGCGGTAGCGGGGGGCCTGAAGAGACCCAGTACTTC.

The chain couples TRBV19 to TRBJ2-7, with D perhaps matching TRBD2 (6 bases). Per the germline V gene, CDR1 is LNHDA and CDR2 is SQIVND (reference sequence). CDR3 length: 15 amino acids. V was pared by 5 bases and J by 3 bases, with 17 bases between. The CDR3 DNA follows: TGTGCCAGTAGTGAGGCGGGGCGACCCCTCTACGAGCAGTACTTC. Amino acids: CASSEAGRPLYEQYF.

The chain recombines TRBV6-9 with TRBJ1-5; perhaps TRBD1 as D (5 bases). Germline V gene data show CDR1 as MNHGY and CDR2 as SVAAGI. There are 17 residues in the CDR3. With 4 bases removed from V and 3 bases from J, the gap between germline ends came to 19 bases. CDR3 DNA: TGTGCCAGCAGTTGGATGGAGACAGCCCATACCAATCAGCCCCAGCATTTT. The encoded protein is CASSWMETAHTNQPQHF.

The V and J genes are TRBV2 and TRBJ2-3, with D possibly being TRBD2 (5 bases). The germline V gene has CDR1 SNHLY and CDR2 FYNNEI. The V end was cut by 6 bases, the J end by 5 bases, with 9 bases between. The CDR3 sequence is 12 residues long. The CDR3 reads CASRAAGDTQYF. As DNA, the CDR3 is TGTGCCAGCAGGGCTGCGGGAGATACGCAGTATTTT.

The V gene is TRBV9, the J gene TRBJ2-7; the D gene is possibly TRBD1 (5 bases). Between the trimmed V and J ends, which lost 5 bases and 0 bases, there was a span of 12 bases. Germline values: CDR1 SGDLS, CDR2 YYNGEE. The CDR3 has 14 amino acids. The DNA for the CDR3 is TGTGCCAGCAGTCCTGGACACCGCTCCTACGAGCAGTACTTC. Protein sequence: CASSPGHRSYEQYF. Full variable domain (missing parts from reference TRBV9 and TRBJ2-7): DSGVTQTPKHLITATGQRVTLRCSPRSGDLSVYWYQQSLDQGLQFLIQYYNGEERAKGNILERFSAQQFPDLHSELNLSSLELGDSALYFCASSPGHRSYEQYFGPGTRLTVT.

The chain carries TRBV6-6 and TRBJ2-5; D gene unclear. Trimming left V 2 bases short and J 1 base short, with 11 bases between. Germline assignment: CDR1 MNHNY and CDR2 SVGAGI (reference sequence). The CDR3 is made up of 15 amino acids. The CDR3 sequence is CASSYIGSLQETQYF. The DNA of the CDR3 is TGTGCCAGCAGTTACATCGGGTCTCTCCAAGAGACCCAGTACTTC.

The chain couples TRBV30 to TRBJ2-1, with 9 bases identical to TRBD2. The CDR3 sequence is 16 residues long. V was clipped by 0 bases and J by 5 bases; unmatched bases: 8. CDR1 is GTSNPN and CDR2 is SVGIG in the germline V gene (reference sequence). The CDR3 nucleotides read TGTGCCTGGAGTGTGGATAGCGGGGGCCGAAACAATGAGCAGTTCTTC. It is translated as CAWSVDSGGRNNEQFF.

Remarks on this clone: The junction departs from the called germline gene at one end, perhaps through a read error. The same CDR3 also results from other DNA sequences found in this sample. The chain uses TRBV6-1 and TRBJ1-6; D may be TRBD1 (6 bases). The CDR3 extends over 15 amino acids. CDR1 MNHNS and CDR2 SASEGT come from the germline V gene. CDR3 region: CASSVQDSTNSPLHF. The CDR3 nucleotides are TGTGCCAGCAGTGTACAGGACAGCACAAATTCCCCCCTCCACTTT.

This chain connects TRBV5-4 to TRBJ2-5; the D is unclear. Germline assignment: CDR1 SGHNT and CDR2 YYREEE (reference sequence). With 7 bases removed from V and 5 bases from J, the gap between germline ends came to 6 bases. The CDR3 loop spans 10 amino acids. In nucleotides, the CDR3 is TGTGCCAGCGGTCGGGAGACCCAGTACTTC. It translates to CASGRETQYF.

The gene calls are TRBV11-3 and TRBJ2-1, with D tentatively TRBD2 (6 bases). CDR3 length: 17 residues. Germline CDR1 SGHNT, CDR2 YENEEA. V gave up 5 bases and J gave up 4 bases, with 21 bases separating them. The DNA for the CDR3 is TGTGCCAGCAGCGGACGTACTGGGCGACTAGGATACAATGAGCAGTTCTTC. Translating gives CASSGRTGRLGYNEQFF.

V usage is TRBV19 and J usage is TRBJ1-5, with D possibly being TRBD1 (5 bases). The ends were cut back, 3 bases at V and 7 bases at J, with 19 bases in the middle. CDR3 length: 16 residues. The V gene's germline CDR1 is LNHDA and CDR2 SQIVND (reference sequence). In DNA form, the CDR3 reads TGTGCCAGTAGTATTATAGGGATCGACAGTAGGCAGCCCCAGCATTTT. This codes for CASSIIGIDSRQPQHF. The entire variable domain, with the rest obtained from reference TRBV19 and TRBJ1-5, is as follows: DGGITQSPKYLFRKEGQNVTLSCEQNLNHDAMYWYRQDPGQGLRLIYYSQIVNDFQKGDIAEGYSVSREKKESFPLTVTSAQKNPTAFYLCASSIIGIDSRQPQHFGDGTRLSIL.

The V and J genes are TRBV7-2 and TRBJ1-2; 9 bases line up with TRBD1. This CDR3 comprises 16 residues. The ends lost 1 base at V and 1 base at J; junction bases unmatched: 4. CDR1 and CDR2 (germline): SGHTA, FQGNSA. The CDR3 sequence: CASSLVGQGFNYGYTF. The CDR3 coding sequence is TGTGCCAGCAGCTTAGTGGGACAGGGATTTAACTATGGCTACACCTTC.

The V gene is TRBV29-1, the J gene TRBJ2-7; tentative D call: TRBD1 (6 bases). The CDR3 is 13 amino acids. CDR1 is SQVTM, CDR2 ANQGSEA, per germline. The V gene lost 6 bases and the J gene lost 3 bases, with 15 bases spanning the gap. The CDR3 DNA reads as TGCAGCGTCGAGGGACAAGGAGGCTACGAGCAGTACTTC. Translated, it gives CSVEGQGGYEQYF.

The chain joins TRBV6-1 to TRBJ2-3; 10 bases match TRBD1. V lost 2 bases and J lost 2; bases outside the gene matches: 4. This CDR3 contains 16 residues. CDR1 MNHNS and CDR2 SASEGT come from the germline V gene. The CDR3 loop is CASSERTGGTTDTQYF. The CDR3 DNA is TGTGCCAGCAGTGAAAGGACAGGGGGAACCACAGATACGCAGTATTTT.

V gene TRBV19 combines with J gene TRBJ2-5; 10 nucleotides match TRBD1. The CDR3 length is 14 residues. CDR1 and CDR2 from the germline V gene are LNHDA and SQIVND (reference sequence). V was pared by 6 bases and J by 4 bases, with 5 bases of the junction left unmatched. CDR3 coding DNA: TGTGCCAGTAGAAGACAGGGGGCGGGAGAGACCCAGTACTTC. Protein: CASRRQGAGETQYF.

To note about this clone: The sample carries other DNA sequences with the same CDR3. The chain couples TRBV6-5 to TRBJ1-6; D call uncertain. CDR1 is MNHEY, CDR2 SVGAGI, per germline. This CDR3 has 14 residues. Trimming stripped 6 bases from V and 5 bases from J, with 11 bases between. Here the CDR3 reads CASSKQHNNSPLHF. Here the CDR3 DNA reads TGTGCCAGCAGCAAACAGCACAATAATTCACCCCTCCACTTT.

The V call is TRBV4-2, the J call TRBJ1-2; 7 bases fit TRBD1. The CDR3 length is 15 residues. J lost 2 bases, V lost 0 bases, and 3 bases had no gene match. CDR1 and CDR2 (germline): LGHNA, YNFKEQ. The CDR3 reads CASSQEQGPNYGYTF. The CDR3 DNA follows: TGTGCCAGCAGCCAAGAACAGGGGCCAAACTATGGCTACACCTTC.

With respect to this clone: The same CDR3 also results from other DNA sequences found in this sample. The rearrangement uses TRBV7-8 and TRBJ1-6; weak D call: TRBD1 (6 bases). Germline CDR1 is SGHVS and CDR2 is FQNEAQ. The CDR3 totals 13 residues. Trimming took off 4 bases at V and 8 bases at J, with 9 bases between the two ends. For the CDR3, the DNA is TGTGCCAGCAGCTCGGACAGCTATTCACCCCTCCACTTT. Its translation is CASSSDSYSPLHF.